Listed here are 22 T cell receptor beta chains from one sample, sequenced in a study of blood T cells in healthy people across ages. A second PCR of about 7 to 12 cycles used a sample-barcoded 5' primer and a J-beta primer mix. TCRdb fed the 5' RACE reads into MiXCR, producing one record per CDR3 protein. The repertoire consists of about 1 million distinct CDR3 sequences, with around 45% occurring once and the leading ten covering approximately 17%. Sequencing was carried out using blood. The receptors originated from a woman between 55 and 75 years old in good health.

This clonotype was counted once. The genes are TRBV19 and TRBJ2-7, with 10 bases fitting TRBD1. Germline CDR1 is LNHDA and CDR2 is SQIVND (reference sequence). With 3 bases clipped from V and 4 bases from J, the junction kept 6 bases outside the gene matches. There are 15 residues in the CDR3. Here the CDR3 reads CASSIQTGGIYEQYF. The CDR3 nucleotides are TGTGCCAGTAGTATCCAGACAGGGGGCATTTACGAGCAGTACTTC. Using reference TRBV19 and TRBJ2-7 for the parts outside the CDR3, the full variable domain is DGGITQSPKYLFRKEGQNVTLSCEQNLNHDAMYWYRQDPGQGLRLIYYSQIVNDFQKGDIAEGYSVSREKKESFPLTVTSAQKNPTAFYLCASSIQTGGIYEQYFGPGTRLTVT.

The sample holds a few counts of this clonotype. The chain recombines TRBV27 with TRBJ1-5, with TRBD1 matching over 8 bases. The CDR3 is 15 residues long. V shed 5 bases and J 1 base; nucleotides not matched to a gene: 4. Looked up from germline, CDR1 is MNHEY and CDR2 is SMNVEV (reference sequence). Here the CDR3 DNA reads TGTGCCAGCAGTGTCAGGGGGCGCAGCAATCAGCCCCAGCATTTT. Translating it yields CASSVRGRSNQPQHF.

The chain couples TRBV25-1 to TRBJ2-3, with a tentative D call TRBD2 (6 bases). The V gene's germline CDR1 is MGHDK and CDR2 SYGVNS. Between the trimmed V and J ends, which lost 1 base and 5 bases, there was a span of 10 bases. The CDR3 runs 14 residues. In nucleotides, the CDR3 is TGTGCCAGCAGTGAATCGGGGGTCATAGATACGCAGTATTTT. Translating it yields CASSESGVIDTQYF.

The chain has TRBV11-1 and TRBJ2-6; TRBD1 is a possible D gene (7 bases). Germline values: CDR1 SGHAT, CDR2 FQDESV (reference sequence). This CDR3 contains 15 residues. The V end lost 5 bases, the J end lost 2 bases, and 10 bases lay between the germline ends. The CDR3 region has the DNA TGTGCCAGCAGCCCAGGGGGGCCTGGGGCCAACGTCCTGACTTTC. It encodes CASSPGGPGANVLTF.

This chain uses TRBV28 with TRBJ1-1, with 7 bases aligning to TRBD1. In germline, CDR1 is MDHEN, CDR2 SYDVKM. Trimming removed 2 bases from V and 1 base from J; junction bases left unmatched: 7. CDR3 length: 16 amino acids. The CDR3 loop is CASSLITGAPNTEAFF. CDR3 sequence (DNA): TGTGCCAGCAGTTTAATAACAGGGGCACCGAACACTGAAGCTTTCTTT.

The chain uses TRBV20-1 and TRBJ2-1; the match to TRBD2 covers 8 bases. This CDR3 contains 16 residues. The J segment lost 3 bases and the V segment lost 0 bases, leaving 7 bases of the junction unmatched. Germline loops: CDR1 DFQATT, CDR2 SNEGSKA (reference sequence). CDR3 nucleotide sequence: TGCAGTGCTAGAGACCTCAGCGGGAGCGGCTACAATGAGCAGTTCTTC. Amino acids: CSARDLSGSGYNEQFF.

The rearrangement uses TRBV24-1 and TRBJ2-2, with TRBD1 identical over 11 bases. V lost 5 bases and J lost 5; bases outside the gene matches: 6. Germline CDR1 reads KGHDR; CDR2 reads SFDVKD. The CDR3 has 16 residues. In DNA form, the CDR3 reads TGTGCCACCAGTGGCCGGGACAGGGGGGAGACCGGGGAGCTGTTTTTT. Protein sequence: CATSGRDRGETGELFF.

V and J are TRBV24-1 and TRBJ2-3; D gene uncertain. Germline lookup yields CDR1 KGHDR and CDR2 SFDVKD. V was trimmed by 5 bases and J by 14 bases, leaving 16 bases between them. The CDR3 sequence is 12 residues long. This CDR3 is CATSAPGREWYF. The CDR3 nucleotides are TGTGCCACCAGTGCCCCAGGAAGAGAATGGTATTTT.

J is TRBJ2-3 and V is TRBV5-1; 14 nucleotides align to TRBD2. The ends lost 0 bases at V and 8 bases at J; junction bases unmatched: 8. The length of the CDR3 is 17 residues. CDR1 is SGHRS and CDR2 is YFSETQ in the germline V gene. For the CDR3, the DNA is TGCGCCAGCAGCTTGGCACATGGGACTAGCGGGGGCCTTACGCAGTATTTT. Its translation: CASSLAHGTSGGLTQYF.

This clonotype was observed a few times. The CDR3 here is CASSLRDGGSRGYTF. CDR3 DNA: TGTGCCAGCAGCCTCCGGGACGGGGGTAGTAGGGGCTACACCTTC. The V gene is TRBV27, the J gene TRBJ1-2; a weak D match, TRBD1 (5 bases). With 6 bases removed from V and 8 bases from J, the gap between germline ends came to 22 bases. This CDR3 is 15 amino acids long. The germline V gene has CDR1 MNHEY and CDR2 SMNVEV (reference sequence).

The chain employs TRBV9 and TRBJ2-1; TRBD1 matches 7 bases. The CDR3 consists of 17 residues. CDR1 is SGDLS and CDR2 is YYNGEE in the germline V gene. V lost 0 bases and J lost 0; bases outside the gene matches: 6. The CDR3 region is CASSVEDRRSSYNEQFF. The CDR3 coding sequence is TGTGCCAGCAGCGTAGAGGACAGGAGGAGCTCCTACAATGAGCAGTTCTTC.

This chain joins TRBV29-1 and TRBJ2-2, with 9 nucleotides matching TRBD1. The ends lost 6 bases at V and 7 bases at J; junction bases unmatched: 6. CDR1 and CDR2 (germline): SQVTM, ANQGSEA. There are 13 residues in the CDR3. The CDR3, as DNA: TGCAGCGTCCGGGACAGGGCCAGCGGGGAGCTGTTTTTT. Protein: CSVRDRASGELFF.

This chain joins TRBV30 and TRBJ1-5; possible D gene TRBD1, 5 bases. The CDR3 runs 14 residues. CDR1 and CDR2 from the germline V gene are GTSNPN and SVGIG (reference sequence). V lost 4 bases and J 0 bases, leaving 10 bases between the germline ends. The CDR3 reads CAWTQTASNQPQHF. In nucleotides, the CDR3 is TGTGCCTGGACCCAGACAGCTAGCAATCAGCCCCAGCATTTT.

This clonotype was detected many times. The gene calls are TRBV7-2 and TRBJ2-5; the match to TRBD2 covers 8 bases. The junction had 6 bases not matched to a gene; V was cut back by 2 bases and J by 10 bases. Per germline, CDR1 SGHTA and CDR2 FQGNSA. This CDR3 has 13 residues. CDR3 residues: CASSLSWTSFQYF. CDR3 bases: TGTGCCAGCAGCTTATCGTGGACTAGCTTCCAGTACTTC.

The rearrangement uses TRBV27 and TRBJ2-4, with D unclear. The end of the DNA is better explained by TRBJ2-7, so the J call may be wrong. CDR3 length: 13 amino acids. Germline CDR1 reads MNHEY; CDR2 reads SMNVEV (reference sequence). The CDR3 protein is CASSLNRRDEQYF. CDR3 sequence (DNA): TGTGCCAGCAGTTTAAACCGTCGAGACGAGCAGTACTTC.

The table lists this clonotype with many counts. Being one base from a much bigger clone, this may be a read error. The chain is built from TRBV6-2 or TRBV6-3 and TRBJ2-7; weak D call: TRBD2 (5 bases). CDR3 size: 13 residues. Germline CDR1 is MNHEY and CDR2 is SVGEGT. Trimming pared 9 bases from V and 3 bases from J, leaving 15 bases between. The CDR3 DNA sequence: TGTGCCAGTGCCCCCGGGAAATACTACGAGCAGTACTTC. Translation gives CASAPGKYYEQYF.

This clonotype has a count of ten or more. V usage is TRBV20-1 and J usage is TRBJ2-3; D is unresolved. Trimming took 5 bases from V and 0 from J, leaving 9 bases between them. Germline CDR1 and CDR2: DFQATT and SNEGSKA (reference sequence). CDR3 length: 13 amino acids. Here the CDR3 reads CSAPAPSTDTQYF. DNA for the CDR3: TGCAGTGCTCCGGCTCCTAGCACAGATACGCAGTATTTT.

This chain connects TRBV12-3 or TRBV12-4 to TRBJ2-1, with 14 positions matching TRBD2. Trimming cost V 5 bases and J 7 bases; bases outside gene matches: 10. There are 17 residues in the CDR3. CDR3: CASSPRRGLAGANEQFF. The CDR3 DNA follows: TGTGCCAGCAGTCCCCGGCGGGGACTAGCGGGAGCGAATGAGCAGTTCTTC.

Only a few counts were recorded for this clonotype. The V call is TRBV6-5, the J call TRBJ2-7; TRBD2 aligns across 11 bases. The J segment lost 6 bases and the V segment lost 0 bases, leaving 7 bases of the junction unmatched. Looked up from germline, CDR1 is MNHEY and CDR2 is SVGAGI. This CDR3 is built from 16 residues. The CDR3 region has the DNA TGTGCCAGCAGTTACTCGTTTCTACTAGCGGGGGCCGAGCAGTACTTC. It encodes CASSYSFLLAGAEQYF.

The chain employs TRBV2 and TRBJ2-5, with 9 bases identical to TRBD2. The CDR3 has 16 residues. CDR1 and CDR2 (germline): SNHLY, FYNNEI. The J segment lost 11 bases and the V segment lost 2 bases, leaving 15 bases of the junction unmatched. The CDR3 here is CASSEQGLAGSNEQYF. The CDR3 nucleotides read TGTGCCAGCAGTGAACAGGGTCTAGCGGGATCGAATGAGCAGTACTTC.

The CDR3 is CASSSPGEAYEQYF. In DNA, the CDR3 is TGTGCCAGCAGTTCCCCAGGGGAAGCCTACGAGCAGTACTTC. The chain links TRBV28 to TRBJ2-7; tentatively, D is TRBD1 (6 bases). Per germline, CDR1 MDHEN and CDR2 SYDVKM. This CDR3 comprises 14 residues. V lost 4 bases to trimming and J lost 2 bases, with 12 bases between them.

The chain uses TRBV9 and TRBJ2-3, with 11 bases fitting TRBD2. The V gene end was trimmed by 2 bases and the J gene end by 8 bases; junction bases not matched to a gene: 4. The CDR3 contains 14 residues. Germline CDR1 is SGDLS and CDR2 is YYNGEE. CDR3 nucleotides: TGTGCCAGCAGCGTGGGGACTAGCGGCCCTACGCAGTATTTT. Translating it yields CASSVGTSGPTQYF.